The 23 T cell receptor beta chains listed next were all sequenced from one sample in a study of beta chain features in type 1 diabetes. Study-level points and caveats: Moderate but significant shortening of TCRB CDR3s was recorded in all four CD4+ subsets from Type 1 diabetes patients.

What was sequenced were expressed TCRB transcripts, since all of the isolated RNA had been reverse transcribed. Some clones are missing from TCRdb's copy, which holds only in-frame ones; the method was immunoSEQ multiplex PCR. Of 550,000 to 850,000 clones listed, around an eighth are singletons. No antigen has been assigned to these receptors. Sequencing was performed on naive CD4+ T cells from blood. The receptors here all came from a man aged 18 to 35 with type 1 diabetes.

The sample holds a few counts of this clone. The V call is TRBV7-9, the J call TRBJ2-1; 14 bases are shared with TRBD2. The germline gives CDR1 SEHNR, CDR2 FQNEAQ (reference sequence). Unmatched junction bases numbered 8, after V lost 5 bases and J lost 8 bases. The CDR3 loop spans 16 amino acids. CDR3 nucleotide sequence: TGTGCCAGCAGCCCAAGGACTAGCGGGGGGATATATGAGCAGTTCTTC. Protein sequence: CASSPRTSGGIYEQFF.

This clone has more than one count but fewer than ten. This sequence joins TRBV7-2 and TRBJ2-1; weak D call: TRBD2 (6 bases). The V gene's germline CDR1 is SGHTA and CDR2 FQGNSA. Trimming shortened V by 5 bases and J by 2 bases, and 16 bases separated the two germline ends. CDR3 size: 16 residues. CDR3 sequence reads: CASSGTPRGTYNEQFF. In DNA form, the CDR3 reads TGTGCCAGCAGCGGGACTCCCCGGGGCACCTACAATGAGCAGTTCTTC.

This clone was counted only a few times. The chain is built from TRBV6-5 and TRBJ2-2; TRBD1 matches 9 bases. With 5 bases clipped from V and 4 bases from J, the junction kept 5 bases outside the gene matches. The CDR3 sequence is 15 residues long. The germline gives CDR1 MNHEY, CDR2 SVGAGI. The DNA for the CDR3 is TGTGCCAGCAGTCCTAGGACAGGGGTCACCGGGGAGCTGTTTTTT. Its protein is CASSPRTGVTGELFF.

This clone was observed a handful of times. The chain joins TRBV10-3 to TRBJ1-5, with a tentative D call TRBD1 (5 bases). Trimming removed 8 bases at V and 2 bases at J, with 7 bases between. Germline V lookup: CDR1 ENHRY, CDR2 SYGVKD. The CDR3 is 12 residues long. The CDR3 loop reads CAIGTGNQPQHF. The CDR3 DNA is TGTGCCATCGGGACGGGCAATCAGCCCCAGCATTTT.

The rearrangement links TRBV19 to TRBJ1-1; no clear D gene. The germline CDR1 and CDR2 sequences are LNHDA and SQIVND (reference sequence). There are 13 residues in the CDR3. Trimming pared 3 bases from V and 7 bases from J, leaving 12 bases between. Written as DNA, the CDR3 is TGTGCCAGTAGTATTTCTCGCGGAAGTGAAGCTTTCTTT. This gives the protein CASSISRGSEAFF.

This clone was found a few times. In the same sample, other DNA sequences code for this CDR3. The rearrangement links TRBV5-1 to TRBJ1-2, with D possibly matching TRBD1 (5 bases). Trimming stripped 5 bases from V and 2 bases from J, with 10 bases between. The CDR3 contains 13 residues. CDR1 and CDR2 from the germline V gene are SGHRS and YFSETQ. In nucleotides, the CDR3 is TGCGCCAGCAGTTTTGACAGAAACTATGGCTACACCTTC. It encodes CASSFDRNYGYTF.

This sequence joins TRBV10-3 and TRBJ2-6; D unclear. Germline values: CDR1 ENHRY, CDR2 SYGVKD. Trimming pared 4 bases from V and 0 bases from J, leaving 10 bases between. CDR3 length: 16 residues. CDR3 DNA sequence: TGTGCCATCAGTGTGTACTACCACTCTGGGGCCAACGTCCTGACTTTC. Amino acids: CAISVYYHSGANVLTF.

In its sample, this clone was seen a few times. The chain couples TRBV30 to TRBJ1-2; 7 bases fit TRBD1. Per germline, CDR1 GTSNPN and CDR2 SVGIG (reference sequence). Germline trimming cut 1 base from V and 5 bases from J; bases unmatched to any gene: 10. This CDR3 is built from 15 residues. The CDR3 loop reads CAWSAGTVDKYGYTF. DNA of the CDR3: TGTGCCTGGAGTGCCGGGACAGTAGATAAGTATGGCTACACCTTC.

This clone occurred a few times. V is TRBV7-2 and J is TRBJ1-1; no clear D gene. This CDR3 has 13 residues. Germline assignment: CDR1 SGHTA and CDR2 FQGNSA. Trimming cost V 5 bases and J 1 base, with 8 bases left between them. CDR3 protein: CASSRATNTEAFF. CDR3 coding DNA: TGTGCCAGCAGCCGCGCCACGAACACTGAAGCTTTCTTT. The variable domain in full, completed from reference TRBV7-2 and TRBJ1-1, reads GAGVSQSPSNKVTEKGKDVELRCDPISGHTALYWYRQSLGQGLEFLIYFQGNSAPDKSGLPSDRFSAERTGGSVSTLTIQRTQQEDSAVYLCASSRATNTEAFFGQGTRLTVV.

This rearrangement joins TRBV10-3 to TRBJ1-1; D is unresolved. The CDR3 totals 11 residues. Germline loops: CDR1 ENHRY, CDR2 SYGVKD. V lost 6 bases and J lost 8, with 10 bases in between. The CDR3 DNA is TGTGCCATCAGCGCACAGAAAGAAGCTTTCTTT. It yields the protein CAISAQKEAFF.

The chain is built from TRBV30 and TRBJ1-1, with unresolved D. The CDR3 loop spans 13 amino acids. Looked up from germline, CDR1 is GTSNPN and CDR2 is SVGIG (reference sequence). Trimming cost V 1 base and J 6 bases, with 12 bases left between them. The CDR3 region is CAWSEIGRSEAFF. As DNA, the CDR3 is TGTGCCTGGAGTGAGATAGGGAGGTCTGAAGCTTTCTTT.

On this clone itself: Other DNA sequences in the sample encode the same CDR3. The genes are TRBV30 and TRBJ1-3; no clear D. The germline CDR1 and CDR2 sequences are GTSNPN and SVGIG (reference sequence). The V and J ends lost 0 bases and 1 base respectively, with 4 bases between them. The CDR3 has 13 residues. CDR3 residues: CAWSVSSGNTIYF. The CDR3 coding sequence is TGTGCCTGGAGTGTAAGTTCTGGAAACACCATATATTTT.

This clone was observed a few times. The CDR3 protein is CAWSWGQGEQYF. The CDR3 nucleotides read TGTGCCTGGAGTTGGGGGCAGGGCGAGCAGTACTTC. The chain couples TRBV30 to TRBJ2-7; D possibly corresponds to TRBD1 (6 bases). The CDR3 is 12 residues long. The germline CDR1 and CDR2 sequences are GTSNPN and SVGIG (reference sequence). The V gene lost 2 bases and the J gene lost 6 bases, with 11 bases spanning the gap.

A few counts support this clone. The chain is built from TRBV7-8 and TRBJ2-5; a weak D match, TRBD1 (6 bases). The germline CDR1 and CDR2 sequences are SGHVS and FQNEAQ. This CDR3 comprises 14 residues. The V end lost 1 base, the J end lost 5 bases, and 11 bases lay between the germline ends. CDR3 region: CASSLEAGVETQYF. CDR3 nucleotide sequence: TGTGCCAGCAGCTTAGAGGCAGGGGTGGAGACCCAGTACTTC.

The rearrangement uses TRBV6-5 and TRBJ2-3, with D possibly TRBD1 on 5 matching bases. The CDR3 totals 16 residues. The V gene's germline CDR1 is MNHEY and CDR2 SVGAGI. With 0 bases removed from V and 0 bases from J, the gap between germline ends came to 10 bases. The CDR3 reads CASSYSPSGSTDTQYF. The CDR3, as DNA: TGTGCCAGCAGTTACTCGCCTTCAGGGAGCACAGATACGCAGTATTTT.

The chain combines TRBV2 with TRBJ1-4; D call uncertain. V was cut by 10 bases and J by 0 bases, with 9 bases left in between. The CDR3 length is 13 residues. Germline V lookup: CDR1 SNHLY, CDR2 FYNNEI. The CDR3 nucleotides are TGTGCCACCGAACTTACAACTAATGAAAAACTGTTTTTT. As protein: CATELTTNEKLFF.

This clone has more than one count but fewer than ten. J is TRBJ2-7 and V is TRBV5-6; D is possibly TRBD2 (6 bases). The CDR3 runs to 14 residues. Between the trimmed V and J ends, which lost 3 bases and 4 bases, there was a span of 14 bases. In germline, CDR1 is SGHDT, CDR2 YYEEEE. The chain's CDR3 is CASSWGTRNYEQYF. The CDR3 region has the DNA TGTGCCAGCAGCTGGGGGACTCGGAATTACGAGCAGTACTTC.

The chain uses TRBV7-2 and TRBJ1-4, with D uncertain. CDR3 length equals 15 residues. Germline CDR1 is SGHTA and CDR2 is FQGNSA. Trimming removed 7 bases at V and 3 bases at J, with 15 bases between. The CDR3 loop is CASTRRPGANEKLFF. In nucleotides, the CDR3 is TGTGCCAGCACCCGCCGGCCGGGTGCTAATGAAAAACTGTTTTTT.

This clone has more than one count but fewer than ten. The genes are TRBV2 and TRBJ2-7; a possible D gene is TRBD2 (5 bases). The CDR3 covers 15 residues. Germline V lookup: CDR1 SNHLY, CDR2 FYNNEI. V lost 1 base to trimming and J lost 3 bases, with 13 bases between them. The CDR3: CASSEVKDFNYEQYF. CDR3 coding DNA: TGTGCCAGCAGTGAAGTAAAGGACTTCAACTACGAGCAGTACTTC.

A few counts support this clone. The chain has TRBV15 and TRBJ1-3; D is unclear. The germline CDR1 and CDR2 sequences are LNHNV and YYDKDF (reference sequence). This CDR3 region has 14 residues. V gave up 0 bases and J gave up 1 base, with 4 bases separating them. The CDR3, as DNA: TGTGCCACCAGCAGAGATCAATCTGGAAACACCATATATTTT. This gives the protein CATSRDQSGNTIYF.

As regards this clone: The identical CDR3 is also encoded by other nucleotide sequences in the sample. This chain links TRBV5-1 with TRBJ1-3; D ambiguous. V lost 0 bases and J 0 bases, leaving 7 bases between the germline ends. The germline V gene encodes CDR1 SGHRS and CDR2 YFSETQ. The CDR3 runs 15 residues. Written as DNA, the CDR3 is TGCGCCAGCAGCTTGGAAGCGGTCTCTGGAAACACCATATATTTT. Its protein is CASSLEAVSGNTIYF.

Only a few counts were recorded for this clone. The rearrangement uses TRBV30 and TRBJ1-6, with D possibly TRBD1 on 5 matching bases. Germline V gene data show CDR1 as GTSNPN and CDR2 as SVGIG (reference sequence). The CDR3 runs to 13 residues. The V end lost 3 bases, the J end lost 6 bases, and 9 bases lay between the germline ends. The CDR3 sequence: CAWSPGSNSPLHF. The DNA for the CDR3 is TGTGCCTGGAGCCCAGGGTCTAATTCACCCCTCCACTTT.

This clone came up a few times. The chain recombines TRBV5-1 with TRBJ2-7; 9 bases fit TRBD1. The germline V gene encodes CDR1 SGHRS and CDR2 YFSETQ. V lost 4 bases to trimming and J lost 6 bases; unmatched junction nucleotides: 11. The CDR3 contains 15 residues. CDR3 bases: TGCGCCAGCAGCCTGTCCCGGGACAGGGTTGGCGAGCAGTACTTC. It translates to CASSLSRDRVGEQYF.